This TCR beta chain was retrieved from a study of blood T cell repertoires in COVID-19. About the research overall: Samples came from the United States, Italy and Spain, spanning acute and convalescent COVID-19.

Original methodology: Amplifying reference gene primers gave estimates of nucleated cell counts. This table comes from immunoSEQ multiplex PCR, and its TCRdb copy is limited to in-frame clones, with some not included. V and J calls and clone size are copied from that table; D and trimming were computed from the DNA. The sample lists around 120,000 clones; 90% were seen once. V was trimmed by 7 bases and J by 2 bases, leaving 8 bases between them. This CDR3 is 12 amino acids long. The sequence came from a woman in her fifties or sixties with COVID-19, enrolled during active disease. The sequenced sample consisted of peripheral blood. This chain connects TRBV12-3 or TRBV12-4 to TRBJ1-2, with D possibly being TRBD1 (5 bases). The CDR3 spells CASTSGNYGYTF. The CDR3 DNA follows: TGTGCCAGCACATCAGGGAACTATGGCTACACCTTC.